Listed here is a single TCR beta chain. Its antigen is as yet unknown. This record belongs to a study of blood T cells in healthy people across ages. Study results and caveats: Naive and antigen-experienced cells could not be conclusively compared, given unsorted PBMCs.

Germline CDR1 and CDR2: SGHTA and FQGNSA. The V and J ends lost 1 base and 4 bases respectively, with 7 bases between them. This CDR3 is built from 13 residues. Alongside a J-beta primer mix, a sample-barcoded 5' primer served in a second PCR lasting roughly 7 to 11 cycles. Through a template-switch adaptor with 12 random nucleotides, each cDNA molecule received a tag. TCRdb called the 5' RACE reads again in MiXCR, with one record for every CDR3 protein. The sample holds 800,000 to 900,000 distinct CDR3 sequences, roughly 60% seen once. The chain is built from TRBV7-2 and TRBJ2-5; D gene uncertain. Material for sequencing was blood. This TCR was sampled from a man aged 25-40 years in good health. The CDR3 reads CASSLGLVETQYF. Here the CDR3 DNA reads TGTGCCAGCAGCTTAGGCCTAGTAGAGACCCAGTACTTC.